This T cell receptor beta chain was captured in a study of blood T cell repertoires in COVID-19. Study-level background: Whether acute or convalescent, the COVID-19 samples came from the United States, Italy and Spain. Sources were T cells, B-cell-depleted T cells, or PBMCs; the material itself was cDNA or gDNA.

Original data processing: Quantification of nucleated cells was approximated via reference gene primer amplification. The method was immunoSEQ multiplex PCR; TCRdb's version includes in-frame clones alone and lacks a portion of them. V, J and clone size derive from that table, while D and trimming were established from the DNA sequence. The sample shows 150,000 to 200,000 clones, roughly 80% of them seen only once. Germline V gene lookup returns CDR1 LGHDT and CDR2 YNNKEL (reference sequence). This CDR3 is built from 12 residues. Regarding this clone: A junction end diverges from the germline sequence, so it may reflect a read error.

This rearrangement joins TRBV3-1 (or the pseudogene TRBV3-2) to TRBJ1-1; D ambiguous. Input material: peripheral blood. The sequence came from a woman in her seventies with acute or convalescent COVID-19. The CDR3 sequence: CASSQDPGRGIF. The CDR3 DNA reads TGTGCCAGCAGCCAAGACCCAGGAAGAGGGATCTTT.